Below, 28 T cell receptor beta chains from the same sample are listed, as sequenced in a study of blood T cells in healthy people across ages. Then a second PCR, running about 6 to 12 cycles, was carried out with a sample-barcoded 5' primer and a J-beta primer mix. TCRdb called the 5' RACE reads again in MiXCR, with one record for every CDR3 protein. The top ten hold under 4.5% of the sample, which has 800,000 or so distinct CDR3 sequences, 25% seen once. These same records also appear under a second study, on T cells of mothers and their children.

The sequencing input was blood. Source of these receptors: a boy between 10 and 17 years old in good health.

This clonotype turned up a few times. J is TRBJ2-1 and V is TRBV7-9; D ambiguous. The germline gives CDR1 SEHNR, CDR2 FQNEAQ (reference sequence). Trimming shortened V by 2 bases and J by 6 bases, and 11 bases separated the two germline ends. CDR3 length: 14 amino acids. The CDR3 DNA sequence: TGTGCCAGCAGCTTATCCCTCAGGTCCAATGAGCAGTTCTTC. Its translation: CASSLSLRSNEQFF.

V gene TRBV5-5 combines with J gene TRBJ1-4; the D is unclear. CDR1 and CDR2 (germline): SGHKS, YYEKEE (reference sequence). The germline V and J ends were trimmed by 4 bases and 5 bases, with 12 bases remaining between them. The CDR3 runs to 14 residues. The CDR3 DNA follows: TGTGCCAGCAGCGCGACCGACTGGAATGAAAAACTGTTTTTT. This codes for CASSATDWNEKLFF. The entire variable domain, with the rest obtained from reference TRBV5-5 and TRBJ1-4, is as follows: DAGVTQSPTHLIKTRGQQVTLRCSPISGHKSVSWYQQVLGQGPQFIFQYYEKEERGRGNFPDRFSARQFPNYSSELNVNALLLGDSALYLCASSATDWNEKLFFGSGTQLSVL.

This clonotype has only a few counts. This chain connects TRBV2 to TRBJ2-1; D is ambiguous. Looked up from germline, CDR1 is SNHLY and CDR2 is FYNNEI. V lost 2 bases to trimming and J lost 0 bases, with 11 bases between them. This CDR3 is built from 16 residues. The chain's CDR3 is CASSEFWVSSYNEQFF. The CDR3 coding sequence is TGTGCCAGCAGTGAATTCTGGGTCTCCTCCTACAATGAGCAGTTCTTC.

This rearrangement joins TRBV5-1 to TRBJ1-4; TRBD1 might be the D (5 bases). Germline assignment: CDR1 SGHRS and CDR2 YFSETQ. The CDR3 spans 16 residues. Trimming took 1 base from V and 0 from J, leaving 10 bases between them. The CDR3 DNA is TGCGCCAGCAGCTTGCAGGGAAGCGCAACTAATGAAAAACTGTTTTTT. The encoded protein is CASSLQGSATNEKLFF. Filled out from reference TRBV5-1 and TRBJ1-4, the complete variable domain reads KAGVTQTPRYLIKTRGQQVTLSCSPISGHRSVSWYQQTPGQGLQFLFEYFSETQRNKGNFPGRFSGRQFSNSRSEMNVSTLELGDSALYLCASSLQGSATNEKLFFGSGTQLSVL.

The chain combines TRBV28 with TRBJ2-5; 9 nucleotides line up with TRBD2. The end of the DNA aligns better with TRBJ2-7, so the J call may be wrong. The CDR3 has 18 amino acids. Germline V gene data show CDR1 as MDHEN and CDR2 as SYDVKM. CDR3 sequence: CASSDSGLAVKEDYEQYF. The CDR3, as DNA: TGTGCCAGCAGTGACTCGGGACTAGCCGTTAAGGAGGACTACGAGCAGTACTTC.

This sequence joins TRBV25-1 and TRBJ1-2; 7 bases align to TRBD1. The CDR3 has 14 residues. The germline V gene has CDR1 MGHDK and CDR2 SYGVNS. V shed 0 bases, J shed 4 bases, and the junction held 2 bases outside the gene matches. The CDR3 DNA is TGTGCCAGCAGTGAATATAGACAGGGCTATGGCTACACCTTC. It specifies CASSEYRQGYGYTF.

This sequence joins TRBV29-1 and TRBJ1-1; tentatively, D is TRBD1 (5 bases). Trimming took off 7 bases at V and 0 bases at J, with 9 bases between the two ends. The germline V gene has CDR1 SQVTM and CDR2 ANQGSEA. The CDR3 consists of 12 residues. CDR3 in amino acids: CSAEGLNTEAFF. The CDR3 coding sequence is TGCAGCGCAGAGGGACTGAACACTGAAGCTTTCTTT.

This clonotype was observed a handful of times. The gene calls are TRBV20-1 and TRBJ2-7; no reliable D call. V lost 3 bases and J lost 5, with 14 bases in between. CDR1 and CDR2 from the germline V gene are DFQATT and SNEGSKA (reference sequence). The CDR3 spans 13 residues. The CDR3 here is CSARPPDVNEQYF. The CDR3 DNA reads TGCAGTGCTAGGCCCCCGGACGTAAACGAGCAGTACTTC.

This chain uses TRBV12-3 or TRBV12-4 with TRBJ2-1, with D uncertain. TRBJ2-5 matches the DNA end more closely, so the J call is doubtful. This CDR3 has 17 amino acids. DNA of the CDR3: TGTGCCAGCAGTCCCACGGTGGGAACCCGGAATGAGCGAACCCAGTACTTC. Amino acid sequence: CASSPTVGTRNERTQYF.

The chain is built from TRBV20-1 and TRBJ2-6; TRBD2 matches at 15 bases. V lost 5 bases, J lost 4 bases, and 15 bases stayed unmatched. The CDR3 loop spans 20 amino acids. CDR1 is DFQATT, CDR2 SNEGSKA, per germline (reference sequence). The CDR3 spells CSAPRGLAGGFSLGANVLTF. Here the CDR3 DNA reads TGCAGTGCTCCGAGAGGACTAGCGGGAGGGTTTTCGTTGGGGGCCAACGTCCTGACTTTC.

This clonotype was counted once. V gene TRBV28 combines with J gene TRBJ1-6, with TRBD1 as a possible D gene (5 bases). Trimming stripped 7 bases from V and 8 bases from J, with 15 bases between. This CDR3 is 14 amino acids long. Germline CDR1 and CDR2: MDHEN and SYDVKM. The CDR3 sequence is CASIPPGLDSPLHF. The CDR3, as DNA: TGTGCCAGCATCCCGCCAGGGCTGGATTCACCCCTCCACTTT.

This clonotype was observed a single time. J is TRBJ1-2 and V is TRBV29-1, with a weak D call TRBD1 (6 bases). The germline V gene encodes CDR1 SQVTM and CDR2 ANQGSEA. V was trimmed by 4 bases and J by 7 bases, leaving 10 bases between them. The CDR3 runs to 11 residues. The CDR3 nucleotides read TGCAGCGTTGGAGACAGGTCTGGCTACACCTTC. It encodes CSVGDRSGYTF.

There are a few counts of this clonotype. The CDR3 spells CASSQEGTRNEKLFF. The CDR3 DNA follows: TGTGCCAGCAGCCAAGAGGGCACTAGAAATGAAAAACTGTTTTTT. The V gene is TRBV3-1, the J gene TRBJ1-4, with D unresolved. The CDR3 extends over 15 amino acids. The germline CDR1 and CDR2 sequences are LGHDT and YNNKEL (reference sequence). Trimming stripped 0 bases from V and 5 bases from J, with 10 bases between.

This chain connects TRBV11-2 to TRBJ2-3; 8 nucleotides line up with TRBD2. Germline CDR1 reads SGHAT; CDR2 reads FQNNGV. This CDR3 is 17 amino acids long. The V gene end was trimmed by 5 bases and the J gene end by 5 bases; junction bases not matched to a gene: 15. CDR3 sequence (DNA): TGTGCCAGCAGCCCTTTCCCTGGAGCGGGAGAAGGAGATACGCAGTATTTT. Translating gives CASSPFPGAGEGDTQYF.

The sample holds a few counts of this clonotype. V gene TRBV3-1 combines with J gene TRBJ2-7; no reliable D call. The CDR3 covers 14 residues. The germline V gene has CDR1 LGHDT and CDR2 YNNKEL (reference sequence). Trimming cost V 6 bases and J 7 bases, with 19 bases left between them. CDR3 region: CASSHGKGLSEQYF. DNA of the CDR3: TGTGCCAGCAGTCACGGCAAAGGTCTATCAGAGCAGTACTTC.

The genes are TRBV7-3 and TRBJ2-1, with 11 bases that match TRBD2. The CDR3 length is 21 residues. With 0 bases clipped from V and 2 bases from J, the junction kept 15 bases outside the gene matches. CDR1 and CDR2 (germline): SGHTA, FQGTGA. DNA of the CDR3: TGTGCCAGCAGCTTAACCGTTTCTAGCGGGGGGTCCTTTGGCCCCTACAATGAGCAGTTCTTC. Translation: CASSLTVSSGGSFGPYNEQFF.

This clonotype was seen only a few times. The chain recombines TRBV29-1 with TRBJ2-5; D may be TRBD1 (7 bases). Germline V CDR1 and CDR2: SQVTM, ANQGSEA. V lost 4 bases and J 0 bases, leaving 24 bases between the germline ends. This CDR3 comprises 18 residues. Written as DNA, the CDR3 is TGCAGCGTTGGAGGTTCGGGGGCACCCGGGACAGACCAAGAGACCCAGTACTTC. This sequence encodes CSVGGSGAPGTDQETQYF.

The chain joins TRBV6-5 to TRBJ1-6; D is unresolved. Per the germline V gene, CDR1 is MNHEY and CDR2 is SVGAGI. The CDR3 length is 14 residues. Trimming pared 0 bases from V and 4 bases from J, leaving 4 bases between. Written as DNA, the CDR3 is TGTGCCAGCAGTTACTCAGGTTATAATTCACCCCTCCACTTT. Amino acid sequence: CASSYSGYNSPLHF.

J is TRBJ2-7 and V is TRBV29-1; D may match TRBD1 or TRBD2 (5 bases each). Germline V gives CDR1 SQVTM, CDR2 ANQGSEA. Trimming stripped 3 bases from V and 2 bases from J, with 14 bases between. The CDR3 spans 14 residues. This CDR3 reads CSVERGAPAYEQYF. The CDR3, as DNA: TGCAGCGTTGAGAGGGGCGCCCCAGCCTACGAGCAGTACTTC.

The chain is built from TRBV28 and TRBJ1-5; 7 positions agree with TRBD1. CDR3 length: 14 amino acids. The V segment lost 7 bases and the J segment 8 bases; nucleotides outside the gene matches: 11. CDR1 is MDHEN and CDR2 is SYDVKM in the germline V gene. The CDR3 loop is CASTQGGGGEPQHF. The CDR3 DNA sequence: TGTGCCAGCACCCAGGGGGGGGGCGGTGAGCCCCAGCATTTT.

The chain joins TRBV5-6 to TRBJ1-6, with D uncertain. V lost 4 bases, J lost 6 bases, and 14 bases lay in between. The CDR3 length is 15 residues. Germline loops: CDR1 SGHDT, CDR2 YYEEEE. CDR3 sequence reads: CASSRTPTSNSPLHF. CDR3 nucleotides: TGTGCCAGCAGCAGAACTCCGACAAGTAATTCACCCCTCCACTTT.

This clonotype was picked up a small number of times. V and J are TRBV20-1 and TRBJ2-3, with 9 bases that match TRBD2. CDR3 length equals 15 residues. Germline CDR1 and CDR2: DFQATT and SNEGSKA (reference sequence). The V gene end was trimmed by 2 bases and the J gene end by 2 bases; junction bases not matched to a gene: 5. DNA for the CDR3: TGCAGTGCTAGATCAAGACTAGCGGCCACAGATACGCAGTATTTT. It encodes CSARSRLAATDTQYF.

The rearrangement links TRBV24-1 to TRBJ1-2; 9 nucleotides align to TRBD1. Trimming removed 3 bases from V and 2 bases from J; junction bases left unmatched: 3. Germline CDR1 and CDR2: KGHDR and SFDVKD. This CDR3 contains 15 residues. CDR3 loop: CATSDPGQGNYGYTF. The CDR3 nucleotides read TGTGCCACCAGTGATCCCGGACAGGGGAACTATGGCTACACCTTC.

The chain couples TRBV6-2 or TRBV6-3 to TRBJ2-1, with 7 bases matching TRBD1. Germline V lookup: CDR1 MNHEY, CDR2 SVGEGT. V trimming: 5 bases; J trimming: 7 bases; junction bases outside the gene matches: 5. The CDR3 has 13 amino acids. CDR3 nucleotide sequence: TGTGCCAGCAGTGAACAGGGGTTTAATGAGCAGTTCTTC. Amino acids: CASSEQGFNEQFF.

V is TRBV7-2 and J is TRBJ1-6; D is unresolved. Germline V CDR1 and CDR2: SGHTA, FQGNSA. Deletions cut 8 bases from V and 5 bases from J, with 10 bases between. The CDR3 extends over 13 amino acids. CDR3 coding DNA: TGTGCCAGCCGATCCCCTGATAATTCACCCCTCCACTTT. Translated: CASRSPDNSPLHF.

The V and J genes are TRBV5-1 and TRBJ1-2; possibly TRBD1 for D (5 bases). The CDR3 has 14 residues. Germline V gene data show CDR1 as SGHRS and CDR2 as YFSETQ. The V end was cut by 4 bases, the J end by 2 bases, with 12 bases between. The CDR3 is CASSPGRENYGYTF. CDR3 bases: TGCGCCAGCAGCCCGGGACGGGAAAACTATGGCTACACCTTC.

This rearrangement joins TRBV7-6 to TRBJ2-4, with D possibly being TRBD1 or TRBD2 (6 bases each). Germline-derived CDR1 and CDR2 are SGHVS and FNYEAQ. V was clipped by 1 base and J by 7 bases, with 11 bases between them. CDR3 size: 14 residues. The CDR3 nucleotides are TGTGCCAGCAGCTTAGGCGGGACAAGGAACATTCAGTACTTC. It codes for CASSLGGTRNIQYF.

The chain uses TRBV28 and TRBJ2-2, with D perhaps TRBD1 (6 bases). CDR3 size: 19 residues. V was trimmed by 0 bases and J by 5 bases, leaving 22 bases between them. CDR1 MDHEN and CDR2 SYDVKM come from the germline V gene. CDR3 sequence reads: CASSLWAGARIAATGELFF. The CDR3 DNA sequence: TGTGCCAGCAGTTTATGGGCAGGGGCCCGGATCGCCGCAACCGGGGAGCTGTTTTTT.